This T cell receptor beta chain was identified during a study of blood T cell repertoires in COVID-19. Study in general: The United States, Italy and Spain provided the acute and convalescent COVID-19 samples. PBMCs, B-cell-depleted T cells, or T cells provided the cDNA or gDNA that made up the material.

Looked up from germline, CDR1 is SGHNT and CDR2 is YENEEA. The CDR3 covers 15 residues. V was pared by 3 bases and J by 10 bases, with 7 bases of the junction left unmatched. Profiled with immunoSEQ multiplex PCR; TCRdb holds only in-frame clones, not every one. The sample records roughly 40,000 clones, approximately 90% being singletons. The clonotype originates from a man aged 50-60 years with COVID-19, enrolled during active disease. Source material: peripheral blood. The gene calls are TRBV11-3 and TRBJ2-3; 13 bases align to TRBD2. This CDR3 is CASSLAGLAGYAQYF. CDR3 DNA: TGTGCCAGCAGCTTGGCGGGACTAGCGGGATATGCGCAGTATTTT. Using reference TRBV11-3 and TRBJ2-3 for the parts outside the CDR3, the full variable domain is EAGVVQSPRYKIIEKKQPVAFWCNPISGHNTLYWYLQNLGQGPELLIRYENEEAVDDSQLPKDRFSAERLKGVDSTLKIQPAELGDSAVYLCASSLAGLAGYAQYFGPGTRLTVL.